Listed below are T cell receptor beta chains from one sample, sequenced in a study of beta chain features in type 1 diabetes. The repertoire was sequenced with immunoSEQ multiplex PCR; TCRdb's copy has only in-frame clones and lacks some. This table holds a few hundred thousand clones, about 13% found once. Material for sequencing was naive CD4+ T cells from blood. These receptors all stem from a man aged 25-45 years with type 1 diabetes. Both conserved end residues are part of each CDR3. The order of the fields is J gene, V gene, D gene, CDR3 length, clone size, CDR3 DNA, CDR3 protein. D genes are given only for firm matches. Expanded clones get a size class; other rows say once, few or many, or leave the size out.

TRBJ2-5 TRBV5-1 TRBD1 14 few TGCGCCAGCAGCTTGGAGGGACAGCGAGAGACCCAGTACTTC CASSLEGQRETQYF
TRBJ2-5 TRBV11-1 TRBD2 15 NA TGTGCCAGCAGCCGCGGACTAGCGGGGCAAGAGACCCAGTACTTC CASSRGLAGQETQYF
TRBJ2-7 TRBV21-1 NA 15 few TGTGCCAGCAGCCCCGGGACACATAAAAAATACGAGCAGTACTTC CASSPGTHKKYEQYF
TRBJ2-4 TRBV2 TRBD1 15 NA TGTGCCAGCAGTGAATTGGACAGGGCGGTAAACGTTCAGTACTTC CASSELDRAVNVQYF
TRBJ2-7 TRBV6-5 NA 15 few TGTGCCAGCAGTTACAGGGCCGGACAGTCCTACGAGCAGTACTTC CASSYRAGQSYEQYF
TRBJ1-5 TRBV27 TRBD1 16 few TGTGCCAGCAGTCCCCAGACAGGGGGCAGGTGGCAGCCCCAGCATTTT CASSPQTGGRWQPQHF
TRBJ2-7 TRBV18 TRBD1 13 few TGTGCCAGCTCGGGGAGGGACAGGGCCGAGCAGTACTTC CASSGRDRAEQYF
TRBJ2-5 TRBV18 NA 15 few TGTGCCAGCTCACCATTTGGCCGTAACCAAGAGACCCAGTACTTC CASSPFGRNQETQYF
TRBJ2-7 TRBV18 TRBD1 14 NA TGTGCCAGCTCACCCGGACAGGGGGTCGACGAGCAGTACTTC CASSPGQGVDEQYF
TRBJ2-7 TRBV6-5 TRBD1 13 NA TGTGCCAGCAGCGGACAGGGCTCCTACGAGCAGTACTTC CASSGQGSYEQYF
TRBJ2-1 TRBV29-1 TRBD2 15 NA TGCAGCGTCGCCCACCTAGCGGGAGTATACAATGAGCAGTTCTTC CSVAHLAGVYNEQFF
TRBJ1-5 TRBV5-1 NA 12 few TGCGCCCATTGGCGGAGCAATCAGCCCCAGCATTTT CAHWRSNQPQHF
TRBJ2-3 TRBV19 TRBD1 13 NA TGTGCCACGAACAGGGGGCGCGCAGATACGCAGTATTTT CATNRGRADTQYF
TRBJ2-5 TRBV28 NA 17 once TGTGCCAGCAGTTTTATAGGAGCAGCGGCTCTTGGGGAGACCCAGTACTTC CASSFIGAAALGETQYF
TRBJ1-1 TRBV5-4 NA 14 few TGTGCCAGCAGCCAAGAGACAGTGAACACTGAAGCTTTCTTT CASSQETVNTEAFF
TRBJ1-1 TRBV25-1 TRBD1 15 few TGTGCCAGCAGTGAATATGGGGCAGGGACAGGGAAAGCTTTCTTT CASSEYGAGTGKAFF
TRBJ2-7 TRBV28 TRBD2 16 few TGTGCCAGCAGTTATGTCGGACTAGCGGGGAGGTACGAGCAGTACTTC CASSYVGLAGRYEQYF
TRBJ1-1 TRBV5-6 NA 15 NA TGTGCCAGCAGCTCGGTCATGACAGGGAACACTGAAGCTTTCTTT CASSSVMTGNTEAFF
TRBJ2-1 TRBV4-2 TRBD2 16 few TGTGCCAGCAGCCTAGTTCCGGGACTAGTTTACGATGAGCAGTTCTTC CASSLVPGLVYDEQFF